This passage covers 22 T cell receptor gamma chains from one sample sequenced in a study of Vδ1+ human thymocytes. The template was reverse-transcribed extracted RNA. Pooled V-gene forward primers with one constant-region reverse primer generated the CDR3 amplicons by multiplex PCR. TCRdb ran CATT on the multiplex PCR reads. The sample carries under 25,000 gamma-chain clones, roughly 13% recorded once. Points from the study as a whole: Highly polyclonal TRG and TRD repertoires with Gaussian CDR3 length distributions appeared in thymus.

Their recognized antigens are unknown. Specimen: Vdelta1+ gamma-delta thymocytes from the thymus. Subset: FACS-sorted CD3+ TCRalphabeta- TCRVdelta1+ TCRVdelta2- thymocytes. The receptors here all came from a child in the first two years of life who had congenital heart surgery.

By share, this clone counts as medium-sized. Other DNA sequences within the sample encode an identical CDR3. This chain uses TRGV9 with TRGJ1 or TRGJ2. This CDR3 is built from 11 residues. In germline, CDR1 is GITISATS, CDR2 ISYDGTV (reference sequence). Unmatched junction bases numbered 8, after V lost 5 bases and J lost 10 bases. CDR3 region: CALWGDYKKLF. DNA for the CDR3: TGTGCCTTGTGGGGGGACTACAAGAAACTCTTT.

The chain has TRGV9 and TRGJ1 or TRGJ2. In germline, CDR1 is GITISATS, CDR2 ISYDGTV (reference sequence). V lost 0 bases and J lost 5; bases outside the gene matches: 10. The CDR3 sequence is 15 residues long. The CDR3 DNA reads TGTGCCTTGTGGGAGGTGCAGGGATTCCATTATAAGAAACTCTTT. Its translation: CALWEVQGFHYKKLF.

By its share, this clone is medium-sized. The chain combines TRGV5 with TRGJ1 or TRGJ2. The CDR3 is made up of 14 amino acids. Trimming cost V 0 bases and J 6 bases; bases outside gene matches: 8. Germline V gives CDR1 VINAFY, CDR2 YDVSNSKD. CDR3 protein: CATWDRPRIYKKLF. Written as DNA, the CDR3 is TGTGCCACCTGGGACAGGCCGCGGATTTATAAGAAACTCTTT.

This clone was recorded a few times. The V and J genes are TRGV4 and TRGJ1 or TRGJ2. The CDR3 covers 12 residues. The germline V gene encodes CDR1 EGSTGY and CDR2 YDSYTSSV. The trim removed 4 bases at V and 5 bases at J, leaving 5 bases unmatched. CDR3 nucleotides: TGTGCCACCTGGGAGCCCCATTATAAGAAACTCTTT. It is translated as CATWEPHYKKLF.

The V gene is TRGV2, the J gene TRGJP2. The CDR3 runs to 15 residues. The J segment lost 2 bases and the V segment lost 0 bases, leaving 3 bases of the junction unmatched. Looked up from germline, CDR1 is EGSNGY and CDR2 is YDSYNSKV. Here the CDR3 reads CATWDGQSSDWIKTF. As DNA, the CDR3 is TGTGCCACCTGGGACGGGCAAAGTAGTGATTGGATCAAGACGTTT.

In this sample, this clone turned up a few times. The chain has TRGV9 and TRGJ1 or TRGJ2. The CDR3 runs 12 residues. Germline V CDR1 and CDR2: GITISATS, ISYDGTV (reference sequence). J was trimmed by 9 bases and V by 3 bases; bases with no gene match: 8. DNA of the CDR3: TGTGCCTTGTGGGAGTCCCCTTGTAAGAAACTCTTT. This sequence encodes CALWESPCKKLF.

As regards this clone: Other DNA sequences in this sample translate to the same CDR3. J is TRGJ1 or TRGJ2 and V is TRGV9. V lost 1 base, J lost 7 bases, and 7 bases stayed unmatched. The CDR3 is made up of 13 amino acids. Germline V gives CDR1 GITISATS, CDR2 ISYDGTV (reference sequence). The CDR3 region has the DNA TGTGCCTTGTGGGAGGTCCGGTACTATAAGAAACTCTTT. Protein product: CALWEVRYYKKLF.

The table lists this clone with a few counts. The chain employs TRGV8 and TRGJ1 or TRGJ2. J was trimmed by 6 bases and V by 1 base; bases with no gene match: 18. CDR3 length: 17 residues. Germline lookup yields CDR1 VENAVY and CDR2 YDSYNSRV. The CDR3 nucleotides read TGTGCCACCTGGGATAGTATGGAATCCTTTTCGGCTTATAAGAAACTCTTT. Its protein product is CATWDSMESFSAYKKLF.

This clone came up a few times. This chain uses TRGV9 with TRGJ1 or TRGJ2. The germline CDR1 and CDR2 sequences are GITISATS and ISYDGTV (reference sequence). The junction had 21 bases not matched to a gene; V was cut back by 0 bases and J by 7 bases. This CDR3 spans 18 amino acids. The CDR3 is CALWEVSIPAGITYKKLF. The DNA of the CDR3 is TGTGCCTTGTGGGAGGTGTCTATTCCCGCGGGGATTACGTATAAGAAACTCTTT.

V is TRGV8 and J is TRGJ1 or TRGJ2. J gave up 5 bases and V 2 bases, and 6 bases lay outside the gene matches. This CDR3 is 13 amino acids long. CDR1 VENAVY and CDR2 YDSYNSRV come from the germline V gene. CDR3 in amino acids: CATWDIGNYKKLF. The CDR3 region has the DNA TGTGCCACCTGGGATATAGGGAATTATAAGAAACTCTTT.

This chain links TRGV9 with TRGJP1. The V and J ends lost 5 bases and 12 bases, in that order; junction bases with no gene match: 9. Germline loops: CDR1 GITISATS, CDR2 ISYDGTV (reference sequence). CDR3 size: 12 residues. CDR3 loop: CALWVKGRFKIF. CDR3 nucleotide sequence: TGTGCCTTGTGGGTAAAGGGGCGGTTCAAGATATTT.

Only a few counts were recorded for this clone. This rearrangement joins TRGV2 to TRGJ1 or TRGJ2. From germline, CDR1 is EGSNGY and CDR2 YDSYNSKV. The V and J ends lost 0 bases and 3 bases, in that order; junction bases with no gene match: 14. The CDR3 totals 17 residues. Written as DNA, the CDR3 is TGTGCCACCTGGGACGGGCCGGAGCCTCGGACTTATTATAAGAAACTCTTT. Encoded protein: CATWDGPEPRTYYKKLF.

This clone has just a few counts. The chain has TRGV4 and TRGJ1 or TRGJ2. From germline, CDR1 is EGSTGY and CDR2 YDSYTSSV. The J segment lost 11 bases and the V segment lost 4 bases, leaving 8 bases of the junction unmatched. The CDR3 loop spans 11 amino acids. CDR3 nucleotide sequence: TGTGCCACCTGGGACACCCCGCAGAAACTCTTT. Encoded protein: CATWDTPQKLF.

For this clone: This sample also contains other DNA sequences that code for the same CDR3. This chain uses TRGV4 with TRGJ1 or TRGJ2. V lost 1 base to trimming and J lost 8 bases; unmatched junction nucleotides: 5. Germline V gene data show CDR1 as EGSTGY and CDR2 as YDSYTSSV. This CDR3 is 12 amino acids long. The CDR3 nucleotides read TGTGCCACCTGGGATGGTCCCAATAAGAAACTCTTT. Translating gives CATWDGPNKKLF.

This rearrangement joins TRGV2 to TRGJP1. This CDR3 is 16 amino acids long. V gave up 2 bases and J gave up 0 bases; unmatched junction bases: 6. Germline CDR1 reads EGSNGY; CDR2 reads YDSYNSKV. CDR3 sequence (DNA): TGTGCCACCTGGGACGCTACATATACCACTGGTTGGTTCAAGATATTT. Its translation: CATWDATYTTGWFKIF.

Worth noting for this clone: Relative to the germline gene, one junction end is altered; a read error may explain this. The chain couples TRGV4 to TRGJP2. Per germline, CDR1 EGSTGY and CDR2 YDSYTSSV. This CDR3 is built from 16 residues. The CDR3 coding sequence is TGTGCCACCTGGAATGGGCCAATGGGTAGTGATTGGATCAAGACGTTT. Translating gives CATWNGPMGSDWIKTF.

This clone was detected a few times. A read error may be the cause here, since a much bigger clone is one base away. Other DNA sequences of this sample code for an identical CDR3. J is TRGJ1 or TRGJ2 and V is TRGV9. This CDR3 is built from 13 residues. CDR1 is GITISATS, CDR2 ISYDGTV, per germline (reference sequence). V was clipped by 0 bases and J by 4 bases; unmatched bases: 3. The CDR3 spells CALWEVAYYKKLF. The CDR3 nucleotides are TGTGCCTTGTGGGAGGTGGCCTATTATAAGAAACTCTTT.

This clone is labeled as medium-sized. The sample contains more than one DNA sequence encoding this CDR3. The J gene is TRGJ1 or TRGJ2, the V gene TRGV5. This CDR3 comprises 12 residues. V dropped 0 bases and J dropped 7; count of bases not matched to a gene: 3. Germline V gives CDR1 VINAFY, CDR2 YDVSNSKD. DNA of the CDR3: TGTGCCACCTGGGACAGGCACTATAAGAAACTCTTT. Translating it yields CATWDRHYKKLF.

This clone was detected only a few times. Other DNA sequences in the same sample also yield this CDR3. The rearrangement links TRGV4 to TRGJ1 or TRGJ2. J gave up 9 bases and V 1 base, and 6 bases lay outside the gene matches. Germline loops: CDR1 EGSTGY, CDR2 YDSYTSSV. This CDR3 contains 12 residues. CDR3 sequence: CATWDGPLKKLF. CDR3 in DNA: TGTGCCACCTGGGATGGTCCGCTTAAGAAACTCTTT.

To note about this clone: Other DNA sequences in the same sample also yield this CDR3. The J gene is TRGJ1 or TRGJ2, the V gene TRGV9. This CDR3 contains 13 residues. CDR1 is GITISATS and CDR2 is ISYDGTV in the germline V gene (reference sequence). With 1 base clipped from V and 6 bases from J, the junction kept 6 bases outside the gene matches. DNA of the CDR3: TGTGCCTTGTGGGAGGTTTATGGTTATAAGAAACTCTTT. As protein: CALWEVYGYKKLF.

In its sample, this clone was seen a few times. This chain connects TRGV5 to TRGJ1 or TRGJ2. The CDR3 loop spans 14 amino acids. Germline loops: CDR1 VINAFY, CDR2 YDVSNSKD. V lost 4 bases to trimming and J lost 7 bases; unmatched junction nucleotides: 13. The CDR3 here is CATWDFDPGYKKLF. The CDR3 DNA reads as TGTGCCACCTGGGATTTCGATCCAGGGTATAAGAAACTCTTT.

This clone has just a few counts. The sample contains more than one DNA sequence encoding this CDR3. The chain links TRGV2 to TRGJ1 or TRGJ2. V gave up 0 bases and J gave up 4 bases; unmatched junction bases: 3. The CDR3 sequence is 13 residues long. Germline V gene lookup returns CDR1 EGSNGY and CDR2 YDSYNSKV. The CDR3 sequence is CATWDGYYYKKLF. In nucleotides, the CDR3 is TGTGCCACCTGGGACGGGTACTATTATAAGAAACTCTTT.